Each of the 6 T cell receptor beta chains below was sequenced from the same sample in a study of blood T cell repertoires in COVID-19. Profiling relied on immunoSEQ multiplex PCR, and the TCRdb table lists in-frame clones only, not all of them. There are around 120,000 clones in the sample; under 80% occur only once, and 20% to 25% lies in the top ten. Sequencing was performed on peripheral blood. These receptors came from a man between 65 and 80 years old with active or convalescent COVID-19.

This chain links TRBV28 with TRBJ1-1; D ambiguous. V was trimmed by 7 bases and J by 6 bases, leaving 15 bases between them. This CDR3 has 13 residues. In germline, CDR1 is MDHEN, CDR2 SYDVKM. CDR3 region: CASNPPRRAEAFF. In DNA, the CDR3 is TGTGCCAGCAATCCCCCGCGGCGGGCTGAAGCTTTCTTT.

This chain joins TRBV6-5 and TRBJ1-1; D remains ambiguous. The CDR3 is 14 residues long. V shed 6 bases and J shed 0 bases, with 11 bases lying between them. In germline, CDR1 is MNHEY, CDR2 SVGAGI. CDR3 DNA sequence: TGTGCCAGCAGCCAAGAGCGGGTGAACACTGAAGCTTTCTTT. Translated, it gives CASSQERVNTEAFF.

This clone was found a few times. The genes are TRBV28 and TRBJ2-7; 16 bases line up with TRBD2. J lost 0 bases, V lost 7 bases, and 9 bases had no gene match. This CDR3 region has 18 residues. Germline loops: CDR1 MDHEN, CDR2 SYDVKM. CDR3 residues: CASNHGGLAGGGSYEQYF. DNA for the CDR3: TGTGCCAGCAACCATGGGGGACTAGCGGGAGGGGGCTCCTACGAGCAGTACTTC. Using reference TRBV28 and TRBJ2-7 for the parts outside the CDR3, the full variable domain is DVKVTQSSRYLVKRTGEKVFLECVQDMDHENMFWYRQDPGLGLRLIYFSYDVKMKEKGDIPEGYSVSREKKERFSLILESASTNQTSMYLCASNHGGLAGGGSYEQYFGPGTRLTVT.

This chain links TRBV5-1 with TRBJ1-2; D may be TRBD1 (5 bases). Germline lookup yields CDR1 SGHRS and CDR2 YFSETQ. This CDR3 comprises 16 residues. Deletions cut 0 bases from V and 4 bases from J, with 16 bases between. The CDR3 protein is CASSLGGGTAVYGYTF. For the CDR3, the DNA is TGCGCCAGCAGCTTGGGTGGTGGGACTGCGGTCTATGGCTACACCTTC.

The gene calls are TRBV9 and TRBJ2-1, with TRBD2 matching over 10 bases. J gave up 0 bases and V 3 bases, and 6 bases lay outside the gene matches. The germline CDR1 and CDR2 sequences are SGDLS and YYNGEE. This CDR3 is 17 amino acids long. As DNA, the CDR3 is TGTGCCAGCAGCGAGAGGACTAGCGGTAGCTCCTACAATGAGCAGTTCTTC. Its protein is CASSERTSGSSYNEQFF. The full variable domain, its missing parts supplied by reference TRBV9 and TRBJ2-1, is DSGVTQTPKHLITATGQRVTLRCSPRSGDLSVYWYQQSLDQGLQFLIQYYNGEERAKGNILERFSAQQFPDLHSELNLSSLELGDSALYFCASSERTSGSSYNEQFFGPGTRLTVL.

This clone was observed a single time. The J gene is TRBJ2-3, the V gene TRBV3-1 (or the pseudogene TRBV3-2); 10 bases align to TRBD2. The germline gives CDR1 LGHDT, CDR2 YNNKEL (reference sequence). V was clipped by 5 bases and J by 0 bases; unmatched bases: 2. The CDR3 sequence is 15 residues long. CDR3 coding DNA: TGTGCCAGCAGCGGTAGCGGGGGGAGCACAGATACGCAGTATTTT. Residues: CASSGSGGSTDTQYF.